This entry describes one T cell receptor (beta chain). The data originate from a study of human T cells and chemical hapten exposure. This CDR3 has 16 amino acids. Germline-derived CDR1 and CDR2 are MNHNY and SVGAGI (reference sequence). Trimming took 5 bases from V and 6 from J; bases not matched to a gene: 13. Described time point: patch test 2, 6 weeks after DPC sensitization. Treatment meaning: therapeutic diphenylcyclopropenone sensitization with weekly scalp DPC. TCRdb re-called the RACE reads through MiXCR, storing one row per CDR3 protein. The sample includes a few hundred thousand distinct CDR3 sequences, about 6.3% of them seen just once.

Sequenced here: whole blood, sampled in connection with sensitization to the hapten diphenylcyclopropenone (DPC). This chain links TRBV6-6 with TRBJ2-3, with 8 bases fitting TRBD2. The source is a woman aged 18-35 years with alopecia areata. Some clones in this sample may be carry-over from other donors' samples. DNA of the CDR3: TGTGCCAGCAGTCCCGGGGGGGGCCAGGCGAGTGATACGCAGTATTTT. This sequence encodes CASSPGGGQASDTQYF.